The following is a T cell receptor (beta chain) sequence with its context. From blood CD8+ and CD4+ T cells, the TCR beta chain was sequenced. This specimen comes from a study of CD8 T cells in Susac syndrome. Study at large: Patients with Susac syndrome were, at the time of blood collection, therapy-naive, maintained on corticosteroids, or maintained on intravenous immunoglobulin alone.

This CDR3 is 14 amino acids long. The germline V gene encodes CDR1 SGDLS and CDR2 YYNGEE. Trimming removed 4 bases at V and 7 bases at J, with 14 bases between. Random hexamers primed reverse transcription of about 0.45 to 1 ug RNA. TCRdb ran MiXCR on the immunoSEQ multiplex PCR reads and lists one entry per CDR3 protein. The sample records some 96,000 distinct CDR3 sequences, 85% to 95% being singletons. The sample was CD4+ T cells from PBMCs. The receptor was isolated from a human donor with Susac syndrome. V gene TRBV9 combines with J gene TRBJ2-2, with D possibly matching TRBD2 (6 bases). The CDR3 loop is CASSFGTPGGELFF. CDR3 sequence (DNA): TGTGCCAGCAGCTTTGGGACTCCGGGCGGGGAGCTGTTTTTT.